This T cell receptor beta chain was obtained from a study of molecular identifiers for immune sequencing clone quantification. Germline CDR1 reads LGHNA; CDR2 reads YSLEER. The CDR3 runs 15 residues. Deletions cut 4 bases from V and 5 bases from J, with 14 bases between. Researchers sorted naive CD8 T cells as cells that were CD8+CD4-CCR7+CD45RA+. Study-wide results and limits: Reports indicate spiked Jurkat TCR RNA from one cell could be found among about a million naive cells.

A single record per CDR3 protein comes from TCRdb applying MiXCR to the PCR reads. Among tens of thousands of distinct CDR3 sequences listed, around 19% were seen once. This clonotype was detected many times. Its antigen is currently unknown. Sequenced input: naive CD8+ T cells from blood, with Jurkat cell RNA spiked in. Subset given: FACS-sorted CD8+CD4-CCR7+CD45RA+ naive T cells. The receptor comes from a human donor in good health. Some libraries in this study had Jurkat cell RNA spiked in. The V and J genes are TRBV4-3 and TRBJ2-2; maybe TRBD2 (6 bases). The CDR3 is CASSPFVGGTGELFF. The CDR3 DNA reads TGCGCCAGCAGCCCCTTTGTGGGAGGTACCGGGGAGCTGTTTTTT.